The subject of this entry is one T cell receptor (beta chain). Assay used: immunoSEQ multiplex PCR; TCRdb lists only in-frame clones, some missing. The sample contains about 11,000 clones, over 70% of which appear only once. This sample is part of a study of OX40 agonist ivuxolimab in advanced cancers. The CDR3 is made up of 16 amino acids. Germline V gene data show CDR1 as SGHTA and CDR2 as FQGTGA. Trimming left V 5 bases short and J 2 bases short, with 15 bases between. The clonotype comes from an adult with an advanced solid tumor such as melanoma, head and neck, liver or kidney cancer. The V call is TRBV7-3, the J call TRBJ2-2, with D unclear. The sample in question was CD4+ or CD8+ T cells sorted from blood, obtained in a trial of the OX40 agonist ivuxolimab. The CDR3 sequence is CASSPLGNPNTGELFF. The CDR3 DNA reads TGTGCCAGCAGCCCCTTGGGGAATCCCAACACCGGGGAGCTGTTTTTT.